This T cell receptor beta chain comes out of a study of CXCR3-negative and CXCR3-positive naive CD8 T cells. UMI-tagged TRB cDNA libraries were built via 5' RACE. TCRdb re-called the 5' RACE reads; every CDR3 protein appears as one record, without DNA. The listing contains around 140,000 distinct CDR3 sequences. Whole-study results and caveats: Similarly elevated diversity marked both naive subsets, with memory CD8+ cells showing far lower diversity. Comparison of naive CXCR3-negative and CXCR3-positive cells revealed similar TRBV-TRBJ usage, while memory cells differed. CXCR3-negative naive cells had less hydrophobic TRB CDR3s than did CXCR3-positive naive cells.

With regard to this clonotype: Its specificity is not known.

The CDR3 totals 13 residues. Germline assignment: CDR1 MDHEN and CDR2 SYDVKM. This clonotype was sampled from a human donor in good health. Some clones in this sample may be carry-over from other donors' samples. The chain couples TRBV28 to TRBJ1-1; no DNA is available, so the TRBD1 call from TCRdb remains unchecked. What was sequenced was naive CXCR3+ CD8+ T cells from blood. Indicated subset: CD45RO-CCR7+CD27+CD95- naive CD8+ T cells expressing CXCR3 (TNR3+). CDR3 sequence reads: CASGNRGETEAFF.